These 29 T cell receptor beta chains share one sample of origin, sequenced in a study of T cells in Graves' hyperthyroidism and ophthalmopathy. Amplification targeted TCR beta CDR3 regions from RNA transcripts. An initial round of RT-PCR targeting the TCR CDR3 relied on the HTBI primer set. TCRdb analysed the multiplex PCR reads with MiXCR anew, one entry per CDR3 protein. Of more than 500,000 distinct CDR3 sequences listed, about 45% are singletons. Source material: peripheral blood or thyroid tissue (not recorded which). The source of these receptors is an adult woman with Graves' disease, either hyperthyroidism or ophthalmopathy (not recorded which).

This clonotype was counted at least ten times. The chain is built from TRBV7-9 and TRBJ2-5; possible D gene TRBD1, 6 bases. The CDR3 loop spans 14 amino acids. Trimming stripped 4 bases from V and 5 bases from J, with 14 bases between. CDR1 SEHNR and CDR2 FQNEAQ come from the germline V gene (reference sequence). CDR3 residues: CASSSRDTQETQYF. The CDR3 DNA follows: TGTGCCAGCAGCTCCCGGGACACCCAGGAGACCCAGTACTTC.

This clonotype was detected many times. The chain employs TRBV28 and TRBJ1-1; a possible D gene is TRBD1 (5 bases). The V and J ends lost 6 bases and 5 bases respectively, with 16 bases between them. This CDR3 is built from 14 residues. Germline V CDR1 and CDR2: MDHEN, SYDVKM. The CDR3 loop is CASRTRELWTEAFF. CDR3 nucleotides: TGTGCCAGCAGAACCAGGGAGTTGTGGACTGAAGCTTTCTTT. Full variable domain (remainder filled in from reference TRBV28 and TRBJ1-1): DVKVTQSSRYLVKRTGEKVFLECVQDMDHENMFWYRQDPGLGLRLIYFSYDVKMKEKGDIPEGYSVSREKKERFSLILESASTNQTSMYLCASRTRELWTEAFFGQGTRLTVV.

This clonotype was counted between two and nine times. The chain carries TRBV20-1 and TRBJ1-5; D gene unclear. Germline assignment: CDR1 DFQATT and CDR2 SNEGSKA (reference sequence). The germline V and J ends were trimmed by 3 bases and 11 bases, with 20 bases remaining between them. The CDR3 loop spans 14 amino acids. The CDR3 bases are TGCAGTGCTAGTACGACGGGAGTTCCAGAGACCCAGCATTTT. Protein: CSASTTGVPETQHF.

The genes are TRBV7-9 and TRBJ1-2; no firm D call. With 7 bases removed from V and 4 bases from J, the gap between germline ends came to 10 bases. The CDR3 is 12 amino acids. Germline loops: CDR1 SEHNR, CDR2 FQNEAQ (reference sequence). The DNA of the CDR3 is TGTGCCAGCATCGGGCCGGGCTATGGCTACACCTTC. Protein sequence: CASIGPGYGYTF.

This clonotype has at least ten counts. The rearrangement joins TRBV4-1 to TRBJ1-2; TRBD1 agrees at 10 bases. With 4 bases clipped from V and 8 bases from J, the junction kept 7 bases outside the gene matches. Germline-derived CDR1 and CDR2 are MGHRA and YSYEKL. The CDR3 has 14 amino acids. The CDR3 bases are TGCGCCAGCAGCCCACAGGACAGGGGGACGGGCTACACCTTC. Residues: CASSPQDRGTGYTF.

This clonotype showed up many times. The chain combines TRBV2 with TRBJ1-5; maybe TRBD1 (6 bases). Deletions cut 8 bases from V and 0 bases from J, with 14 bases between. The CDR3 covers 15 residues. Germline CDR1 is SNHLY and CDR2 is FYNNEI. CDR3 loop: CASGGRKYSNQPQHF. The DNA for the CDR3 is TGTGCCAGCGGGGGGCGGAAGTATAGCAATCAGCCCCAGCATTTT.

The J gene is TRBJ2-5, the V gene TRBV15, with unresolved D. CDR1 is LNHNV and CDR2 is YYDKDF in the germline V gene (reference sequence). CDR3 length: 12 residues. V was trimmed by 0 bases and J by 6 bases, leaving 5 bases between them. CDR3 in DNA: TGTGCCACCAGCAGAGAATTGAAGACCCAGTACTTC. Its protein is CATSRELKTQYF.

The table lists this clonotype with a few counts. This rearrangement joins TRBV6-6 to TRBJ1-2, with unresolved D. The CDR3 has 10 residues. Trimming cost V 2 bases and J 8 bases, with 3 bases left between them. CDR1 MNHNY and CDR2 SVGAGI come from the germline V gene (reference sequence). The CDR3 region is CASSYGGYTF. CDR3 coding DNA: TGTGCCAGCAGTTACGGGGGCTACACCTTC.

CDR3 loop: CASSPPPGQGLEQYF. In DNA, the CDR3 is TGTGCCAGCAGTCCTCCCCCCGGACAGGGATTAGAGCAGTACTTC. V and J are TRBV28 and TRBJ2-7; TRBD1 agrees at 8 bases. This CDR3 has 15 residues. Per germline, CDR1 MDHEN and CDR2 SYDVKM. Trimming took 5 bases from V and 7 from J; bases not matched to a gene: 13. Using reference TRBV28 and TRBJ2-7 for the parts outside the CDR3, the full variable domain is DVKVTQSSRYLVKRTGEKVFLECVQDMDHENMFWYRQDPGLGLRLIYFSYDVKMKEKGDIPEGYSVSREKKERFSLILESASTNQTSMYLCASSPPPGQGLEQYFGPGTRLTVT.

This clonotype was picked up many times. The rearrangement uses TRBV3-1 and TRBJ1-1, with D possibly TRBD1 on 5 matching bases. Germline CDR1 and CDR2: LGHDT and YNNKEL (reference sequence). The CDR3 runs to 14 residues. V lost 0 bases, J lost 0 bases, and 5 bases lay in between. The CDR3 region is CASSQEGLNTEAFF. The CDR3 DNA reads as TGTGCCAGCAGCCAAGAGGGGCTGAACACTGAAGCTTTCTTT.

The V and J genes are TRBV6-4 and TRBJ1-2, with D perhaps TRBD1 (5 bases). This CDR3 region has 14 residues. CDR1 and CDR2 (germline): MRHNA, SNTAGT. V was cut by 2 bases and J by 5 bases, with 12 bases left in between. The CDR3 loop reads CASSDHEWGYGYTF. The CDR3 DNA follows: TGTGCCAGCAGTGACCATGAGTGGGGGTATGGCTACACCTTC.

J is TRBJ2-7 and V is TRBV10-3; TRBD2 might be the D (5 bases). Trimming pared 5 bases from V and 2 bases from J, leaving 10 bases between. The CDR3 has 13 amino acids. Per germline, CDR1 ENHRY and CDR2 SYGVKD. In nucleotides, the CDR3 is TGTGCCATCAGTTACGCGGGCACCTACGAGCAGTACTTC. Protein sequence: CAISYAGTYEQYF.

This clonotype was observed many times. The V gene is TRBV20-1, the J gene TRBJ2-7; D perhaps matches TRBD1 (5 bases). The CDR3 spans 11 residues. Germline V lookup: CDR1 DFQATT, CDR2 SNEGSKA (reference sequence). V lost 6 bases and J 5 bases, leaving 11 bases between the germline ends. In DNA form, the CDR3 reads TGCAGTGCCCGTTGGGGCGACGAGCAGTACTTC. Encoded protein: CSARWGDEQYF.

This chain uses TRBV27 with TRBJ1-1; 9 bases align to TRBD1. CDR3 length equals 15 residues. CDR1 and CDR2 from the germline V gene are MNHEY and SMNVEV (reference sequence). Losses at the gene ends were 5 bases for V and 4 bases for J; bases not matched to a gene: 8. In DNA form, the CDR3 reads TGTGCCAGCAGTCTTCACAGGGGGCTGGGCACTGAAGCTTTCTTT. This translates into CASSLHRGLGTEAFF.

The V and J genes are TRBV2 and TRBJ1-6; D call uncertain. There are 14 residues in the CDR3. V lost 4 bases and J 13 bases, leaving 17 bases between the germline ends. From germline, CDR1 is SNHLY and CDR2 FYNNEI. The CDR3 spells CASSGTDSNQPLHF. In DNA, the CDR3 is TGTGCCAGCAGTGGGACGGATAGCAATCAGCCCCTCCACTTT.

The chain joins TRBV10-3 to TRBJ2-7; D is possibly TRBD1 or TRBD2 (5 bases each). CDR1 and CDR2 from the germline V gene are ENHRY and SYGVKD. The CDR3 loop spans 17 amino acids. Trimming left V 6 bases short and J 5 bases short, with 26 bases between. The CDR3 loop reads CAIRNSAGTSRPDEQYF. DNA for the CDR3: TGTGCCATCAGAAATTCAGCAGGGACCTCGAGACCGGACGAGCAGTACTTC.

This clonotype was counted at least ten times. The gene calls are TRBV5-1 and TRBJ2-7; D is uncertain. Between the trimmed V and J ends, which lost 0 bases and 2 bases, there was a span of 9 bases. This CDR3 has 14 residues. In germline, CDR1 is SGHRS, CDR2 YFSETQ. The CDR3 DNA is TGCGCCAGCAGCTTGGAGTCGTATACCTACGAGCAGTACTTC. As protein: CASSLESYTYEQYF.

This clonotype showed up many times. J is TRBJ1-1 and V is TRBV2; 9 bases fit TRBD1. The CDR3 spans 13 residues. J was trimmed by 4 bases and V by 8 bases; bases with no gene match: 5. Germline loops: CDR1 SNHLY, CDR2 FYNNEI. The CDR3 region has the DNA TGTGCCAGCTTGGACAGGGGTGGCACTGAAGCTTTCTTT. This translates into CASLDRGGTEAFF. The whole variable domain, filled in from reference TRBV2 and TRBJ1-1, reads EPEVTQTPSHQVTQMGQEVILRCVPISNHLYFYWYRQILGQKVEFLVSFYNNEISEKSEIFDDQFSVERPDGSNFTLKIRSTKLEDSAMYFCASLDRGGTEAFFGQGTRLTVV.

The rearrangement links TRBV20-1 to TRBJ2-1, with 9 positions matching TRBD2. V dropped 3 bases and J dropped 0; count of bases not matched to a gene: 6. This CDR3 has 16 amino acids. Germline V gives CDR1 DFQATT, CDR2 SNEGSKA (reference sequence). The CDR3 nucleotides read TGCAGTGCTAGGATGCTAGCGGGAAGCTCCTACAATGAGCAGTTCTTC. Its protein product is CSARMLAGSSYNEQFF.

This clonotype was recorded at least ten times. This chain uses TRBV9 with TRBJ2-7, with TRBD2 identical over 14 bases. Germline V gene sequence: CDR1 SGDLS, CDR2 YYNGEE. Unmatched junction bases numbered 5, after V lost 0 bases and J lost 9 bases. There are 15 residues in the CDR3. CDR3 protein: CASSVAGLAGEWQYF. The CDR3 coding sequence is TGTGCCAGCAGCGTAGCGGGACTAGCGGGAGAATGGCAGTACTTC.

This chain joins TRBV2 and TRBJ2-6, with D unclear. Looked up from germline, CDR1 is SNHLY and CDR2 is FYNNEI. Between the trimmed V and J ends, which lost 7 bases and 4 bases, there was a span of 8 bases. CDR3 size: 13 residues. The DNA of the CDR3 is TGTGCCAGCACCACGACAGGGGCCAACGTCCTGACTTTC. Protein sequence: CASTTTGANVLTF.

Concerning this clonotype itself: This CDR3 is missing its conserved last phenylalanine or tryptophan, likely due to a read error. The DNA is left out, because the CDR3 cannot be placed on it with certainty; the CDR3 is given as TCRdb lists it. The V and J genes are TRBV7-7 and TRBJ1-3. Looked up from germline, CDR1 is SSHAT and CDR2 is FNYEAQ (reference sequence). The CDR3 is 8 residues long, ends included. The CDR3 sequence: CASSRGLA.

To note about this clonotype: One end of the junction fails to match germline, which may point to a read error. The gene calls are TRBV29-1 and TRBJ2-2; no clear D. Germline loops: CDR1 SQVTM, CDR2 ANQGSEA. CDR3 length equals 12 residues. Written as DNA, the CDR3 is TGCGGCGTTTCTGGGGTCACCGGGGAGCTGTTTTTT. Protein: CGVSGVTGELFF.

The chain combines TRBV11-1 with TRBJ2-2, with D possibly matching TRBD2 (5 bases). The CDR3 has 17 residues. V lost 7 bases and J 2 bases, leaving 20 bases between the germline ends. Germline CDR1 reads SGHAT; CDR2 reads FQDESV (reference sequence). CDR3 in DNA: TGTGCCAGCATCAACAAGGGAGAGTCGGGAAACACCGGGGAGCTGTTTTTT. Translation: CASINKGESGNTGELFF.

This clonotype was seen only once. A much more abundant neighbour one base away suggests this may be a read error. The chain couples TRBV7-3 to TRBJ2-7; 9 bases map to TRBD2. Germline CDR1 reads SGHTA; CDR2 reads FQGTGA. The CDR3 length is 17 residues. Here the CDR3 DNA reads TGCGCCAGCCGCCAAGCGGGGGGCACTAAGAGCTCCTACGAGCAGTACTTC. Its translation is CASRQAGGTKSSYEQYF.

This sequence joins TRBV4-1 and TRBJ2-5, with D possibly matching TRBD1 (5 bases). This CDR3 is built from 14 residues. V was pared by 2 bases and J by 9 bases, with 16 bases between. From germline, CDR1 is MGHRA and CDR2 YSYEKL. CDR3 amino acids: CASSQTGTYQPQYF. The CDR3 bases are TGCGCCAGCAGCCAAACAGGCACCTATCAGCCCCAGTACTTC.

This clonotype was detected many times. J is TRBJ2-7 and V is TRBV19; 10 bases align to TRBD1. In germline, CDR1 is LNHDA, CDR2 SQIVND (reference sequence). This CDR3 spans 15 amino acids. The V gene end was trimmed by 4 bases and the J gene end by 4 bases; junction bases not matched to a gene: 7. The CDR3 loop reads CASSTRQGAKYEQYF. CDR3 coding DNA: TGTGCCAGTAGTACCAGACAGGGGGCGAAATACGAGCAGTACTTC.

CDR3 coding DNA: TGCAGACCCGGGACTAGCGGGAGGGACTACGAGCAGTACTTC. Its translation: CRPGTSGRDYEQYF. V usage is TRBV20-1 and J usage is TRBJ2-7; the match to TRBD2 covers 16 bases. Germline V gene sequence: CDR1 DFQATT, CDR2 SNEGSKA (reference sequence). The CDR3 consists of 14 residues.

The chain carries TRBV10-3 and TRBJ2-5; 9 positions match TRBD2. The CDR3 contains 16 residues. With V trimmed by 4 bases and J by 4 bases, 10 bases remained unmatched. Germline V lookup: CDR1 ENHRY, CDR2 SYGVKD. The CDR3 sequence is CAISGLAGDGGETQYF. The CDR3, as DNA: TGTGCCATCAGTGGATTAGCGGGAGATGGGGGAGAGACCCAGTACTTC.